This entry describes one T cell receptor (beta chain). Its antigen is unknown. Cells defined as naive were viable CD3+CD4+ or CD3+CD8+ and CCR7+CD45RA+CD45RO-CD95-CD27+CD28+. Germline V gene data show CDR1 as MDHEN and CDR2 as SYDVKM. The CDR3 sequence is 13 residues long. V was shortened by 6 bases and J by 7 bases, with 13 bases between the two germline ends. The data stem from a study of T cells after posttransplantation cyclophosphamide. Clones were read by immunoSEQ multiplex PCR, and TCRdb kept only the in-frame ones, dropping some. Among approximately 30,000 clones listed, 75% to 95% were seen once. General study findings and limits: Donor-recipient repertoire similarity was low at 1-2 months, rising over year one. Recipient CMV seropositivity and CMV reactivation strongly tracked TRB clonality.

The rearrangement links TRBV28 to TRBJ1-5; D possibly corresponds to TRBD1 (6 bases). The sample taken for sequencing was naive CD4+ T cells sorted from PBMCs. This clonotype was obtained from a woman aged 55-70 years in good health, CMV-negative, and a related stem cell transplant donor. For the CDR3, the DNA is TGTGCCAGCAGACGACAGGTTGGCCAGCCCCAGCATTTT. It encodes CASRRQVGQPQHF. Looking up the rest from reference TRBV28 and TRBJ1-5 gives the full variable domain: DVKVTQSSRYLVKRTGEKVFLECVQDMDHENMFWYRQDPGLGLRLIYFSYDVKMKEKGDIPEGYSVSREKKERFSLILESASTNQTSMYLCASRRQVGQPQHFGDGTRLSIL.